The next 19 T cell receptor beta chains were all read from a single sample in a study of shared clonotypes between healthy human individuals. Measured with immunoSEQ multiplex PCR; TCRdb has only the in-frame clones, and not every one. There are 400,000 or so clones in the sample; 96% occur only once, and approximately 0.32% lies in the top ten. Input material: memory CD8+ T cells sorted from blood. The subset: CD45RO+ cells pooled with CCR7-negative TemRA cells. The receptors were sampled from a man aged 25-45 years in good health.

The V and J genes are TRBV18 and TRBJ1-5; tentatively, D is TRBD1 (6 bases). The ends were cut back, 2 bases at V and 3 bases at J, with 8 bases in the middle. The germline V gene encodes CDR1 KGHSH and CDR2 LQKENI. The CDR3 runs to 14 residues. The chain's CDR3 is CASSPGGANQPQHF. In DNA form, the CDR3 reads TGTGCCAGCTCACCAGGGGGGGCCAATCAGCCCCAGCATTTT. The full variable domain, its missing parts supplied by reference TRBV18 and TRBJ1-5, is NAGVMQNPRHLVRRRGQEARLRCSPMKGHSHVYWYRQLPEEGLKFMVYLQKENIIDESGMPKERFSAEFPKEGPSILRIQQVVRGDSAAYFCASSPGGANQPQHFGDGTRLSIL.

The chain recombines TRBV10-3 with TRBJ2-1; 7 bases fit TRBD1. V lost 10 bases to trimming and J lost 0 bases; unmatched junction nucleotides: 0. CDR1 is ENHRY, CDR2 SYGVKD, per germline. The CDR3 consists of 12 residues. CDR3 residues: CATGGSYNEQFF. In DNA, the CDR3 is TGTGCCACAGGGGGCTCCTACAATGAGCAGTTCTTC.

The chain joins TRBV20-1 to TRBJ1-2, with unresolved D. Looked up from germline, CDR1 is DFQATT and CDR2 is SNEGSKA (reference sequence). V was cut by 3 bases and J by 8 bases, with 10 bases left in between. This CDR3 has 11 residues. CDR3 in amino acids: CSASAEWGYTF. CDR3 bases: TGCAGTGCTAGCGCGGAATGGGGCTACACCTTC.

The rearrangement joins TRBV4-1 to TRBJ2-3; perhaps TRBD2 as D (6 bases). The CDR3 spans 17 residues. Trimming stripped 2 bases from V and 0 bases from J, with 15 bases between. Per germline, CDR1 MGHRA and CDR2 YSYEKL. As DNA, the CDR3 is TGCGCCAGCAGCCAAAGACGCTCCGGGACTAGCACAGATACGCAGTATTTT. This gives the protein CASSQRRSGTSTDTQYF.

The genes are TRBV11-2 and TRBJ2-3; TRBD2 agrees at 8 bases. V dropped 1 base and J dropped 0; count of bases not matched to a gene: 9. Germline CDR1 is SGHAT and CDR2 is FQNNGV. This CDR3 spans 18 amino acids. The CDR3 sequence is CASSLVTSGSPSTDTQYF. The CDR3 DNA reads as TGTGCCAGCAGCTTAGTAACTAGCGGATCCCCTAGCACAGATACGCAGTATTTT.

The rearrangement links TRBV5-4 to TRBJ2-1; 7 bases align to TRBD2. The CDR3 covers 16 residues. V dropped 0 bases and J dropped 3; count of bases not matched to a gene: 6. From germline, CDR1 is SGHNT and CDR2 YYREEE (reference sequence). The CDR3: CASSLVLSSGYNEQFF. In DNA, the CDR3 is TGTGCCAGCAGCTTGGTTCTTTCTAGCGGCTACAATGAGCAGTTCTTC.

J is TRBJ2-1 and V is TRBV7-2, with 10 bases identical to TRBD2. Germline values: CDR1 SGHTA, CDR2 FQGNSA. V was clipped by 1 base and J by 8 bases; unmatched bases: 11. The CDR3 consists of 17 residues. The CDR3 nucleotides are TGTGCCAGCAGCTTAGGTTGGCCTAGCGGGAGTCTGTATGAGCAGTTCTTC. Amino acid sequence: CASSLGWPSGSLYEQFF.

The chain carries TRBV5-4 and TRBJ2-1; the D gene is possibly TRBD2 (7 bases). Germline assignment: CDR1 SGHNT and CDR2 YYREEE (reference sequence). V was pared by 5 bases and J by 5 bases, with 11 bases between. The CDR3 has 13 residues. The CDR3, as DNA: TGTGCCAGCAGTGGGAGGGGGAACAATGAGCAGTTCTTC. Its protein product is CASSGRGNNEQFF. The full variable domain, rest sourced from reference TRBV5-4 and TRBJ2-1, is ETGVTQSPTHLIKTRGQQVTLRCSSQSGHNTVSWYQQALGQGPQFIFQYYREEENGRGNFPPRFSGLQFPNYSSELNVNALELDDSALYLCASSGRGNNEQFFGPGTRLTVL.

The chain joins TRBV5-1 to TRBJ2-1; 9 bases are shared with TRBD1. CDR1 and CDR2 from the germline V gene are SGHRS and YFSETQ. The CDR3 consists of 16 residues. J was trimmed by 13 bases and V by 4 bases; bases with no gene match: 18. CDR3 in DNA: TGCGCCAGCAGCCCGGAGGGGACAGGGTACTCCAACGAACAGTTCTTC. It translates to CASSPEGTGYSNEQFF.

The chain is built from TRBV29-1 and TRBJ2-7; D is possibly TRBD1 (6 bases). Trimming cost V 6 bases and J 7 bases, with 13 bases left between them. This CDR3 contains 11 residues. Germline loops: CDR1 SQVTM, CDR2 ANQGSEA. The CDR3, as DNA: TGCAGCGTGGGGTTAGGGGGAGAGCAGTACTTC. Encoded protein: CSVGLGGEQYF.

The gene calls are TRBV6-6 and TRBJ2-1; D is undetermined. The CDR3 covers 16 residues. V was pared by 8 bases and J by 5 bases, with 22 bases between. Germline lookup yields CDR1 MNHNY and CDR2 SVGAGI (reference sequence). The CDR3 sequence: CASFILARSGHNEQFF. CDR3 bases: TGTGCCAGCTTCATACTGGCGCGGAGTGGTCACAATGAGCAGTTCTTC.

In DNA, the CDR3 is TGTGCCAGCAGTAAAGCGGAGGGAGAGACCCAGTACTTC. It is translated as CASSKAEGETQYF. The rearrangement joins TRBV6-6 to TRBJ2-5; D is possibly TRBD2 (6 bases). Germline assignment: CDR1 MNHNY and CDR2 SVGAGI (reference sequence). V shed 5 bases and J shed 4 bases, with 11 bases lying between them. The CDR3 runs 13 residues.

CDR3 region: CSPRLDYEQYF. CDR3 nucleotide sequence: TGCAGTCCCCGACTAGACTACGAGCAGTACTTC. The genes are TRBV20-1 and TRBJ2-7; D may be TRBD2 (6 bases). Germline CDR1 DFQATT, CDR2 SNEGSKA (reference sequence). The length of the CDR3 is 11 residues. V lost 8 bases and J lost 3, with 11 bases in between.

The CDR3 region has the DNA TGTGCCAGCAGCTCCAGCGGGAGAACAGATACGCAGTATTTT. The encoded protein is CASSSSGRTDTQYF. This chain uses TRBV7-2 with TRBJ2-3; 8 bases are a match to TRBD2. CDR3 length: 14 amino acids. Germline loops: CDR1 SGHTA, CDR2 FQGNSA. J gave up 3 bases and V 4 bases, and 3 bases lay outside the gene matches.

The gene calls are TRBV28 and TRBJ1-5; D remains unclear. The CDR3 totals 13 residues. The V end was cut by 6 bases, the J end by 5 bases, with 11 bases between. Germline CDR1 and CDR2: MDHEN and SYDVKM. The CDR3 spells CASRTDGYQPQHF. DNA of the CDR3: TGTGCCAGCAGGACGGATGGATATCAGCCCCAGCATTTT.

The DNA of the CDR3 is TGTGCCAGCAGCGTCGACAGGGGTAATGAAAAACTGTTTTTT. This translates into CASSVDRGNEKLFF. The chain joins TRBV6-1 to TRBJ1-4, with TRBD1 matching over 8 bases. V lost 6 bases, J lost 4 bases, and 4 bases stayed unmatched. CDR3 length: 14 amino acids. Looked up from germline, CDR1 is MNHNS and CDR2 is SASEGT.

This sequence joins TRBV15 and TRBJ2-7; tentatively, D is TRBD1 or TRBD2 (7 bases each). The CDR3 is 17 amino acids. The V end was cut by 8 bases, the J end by 2 bases, with 25 bases between. The germline CDR1 and CDR2 sequences are LNHNV and YYDKDF (reference sequence). The CDR3 reads CATGGHLQGGGPYEQYF. The CDR3 coding sequence is TGTGCCACCGGGGGTCACCTCCAGGGAGGGGGCCCCTACGAGCAGTACTTC.

The chain recombines TRBV6-6 with TRBJ2-1; a possible D gene is TRBD2 (6 bases). CDR3 length equals 12 residues. V lost 6 bases and J lost 6, with 9 bases in between. The germline V gene has CDR1 MNHNY and CDR2 SVGAGI (reference sequence). The CDR3 here is CASSQTSNEQFF. For the CDR3, the DNA is TGTGCCAGCAGCCAGACTAGCAATGAGCAGTTCTTC.

The chain combines TRBV13 with TRBJ2-1; 9 bases align to TRBD1. The germline V gene has CDR1 PRHDT and CDR2 FYEKMQ (reference sequence). V lost 0 bases to trimming and J lost 9 bases; unmatched junction nucleotides: 12. The CDR3 consists of 17 residues. CDR3 nucleotide sequence: TGTGCCAGCAGCTTAGGCCCATCCGGGACAGGGAGATCTGAGCAGTTCTTC. This translates into CASSLGPSGTGRSEQFF.